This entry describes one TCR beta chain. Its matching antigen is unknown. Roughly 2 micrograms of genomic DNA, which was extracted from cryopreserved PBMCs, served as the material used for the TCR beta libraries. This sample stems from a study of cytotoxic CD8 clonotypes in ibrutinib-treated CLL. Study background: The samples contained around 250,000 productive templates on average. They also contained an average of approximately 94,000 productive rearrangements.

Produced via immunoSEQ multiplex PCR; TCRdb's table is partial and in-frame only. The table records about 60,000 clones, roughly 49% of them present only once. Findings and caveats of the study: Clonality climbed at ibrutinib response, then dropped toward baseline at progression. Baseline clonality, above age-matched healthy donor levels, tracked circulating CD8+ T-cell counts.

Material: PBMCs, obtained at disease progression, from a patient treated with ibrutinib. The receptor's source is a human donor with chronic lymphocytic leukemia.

The CDR3 is CASTPGGGAGNTIYF. Here the CDR3 DNA reads TGTGCCAGCACCCCCGGTGGGGGCGCTGGAAACACCATATATTTT. The chain recombines TRBV11-2 with TRBJ1-3; D possibly corresponds to TRBD1 (6 bases). CDR1 and CDR2 (germline): SGHAT, FQNNGV. The CDR3 consists of 15 residues. V was pared by 7 bases and J by 2 bases, with 15 bases between.